This TCR beta chain was recovered during a study of T cell repertoires in cytomegalovirus infection. Looking at the study overall: From public TCR beta signatures came an indication of both CMV infection and matching HLA type. General study findings and limits: Cumulated frequencies of public TCR beta families served to identify carriers of CMV plus the relevant HLA. Predominance within the ex vivo response was attributable to HLA-C-restricted CMV-specific TCR beta clonotypes.

TCRdb reprocessed the reads with MiXCR, giving one entry per CDR3 protein. The sample lists approximately 730,000 distinct CDR3 sequences, approximately 32% occurring once. As to this clonotype: What it recognizes is unknown.

This receptor was obtained from a human donor in good health (CMV status not recorded). Some clones in this sample may be carry-over from other donors' samples. The source material was cultured CD8+ T cells from PBMCs, sampled from culture after CMV antigen stimulation.

The CDR3 region is CSVRTGYSYEQYF. The CDR3, as DNA: TGCAGCGTTCGGACAGGATACTCCTACGAGCAGTACTTC. The V and J genes are TRBV29-1 and TRBJ2-7; 7 bases line up with TRBD1. Looked up from germline, CDR1 is SQVTM and CDR2 is ANQGSEA. V was pared by 5 bases and J by 0 bases, with 4 bases of the junction left unmatched. The CDR3 has 13 amino acids.